This entry features one T cell receptor (beta chain) sequence. The data originate from a study of patients and donors after allogeneic stem cell transplantation. Each CDR3 protein is one row after TCRdb ran MiXCR on the RT-PCR reads. The sample lists some 160,000 distinct CDR3 sequences, about 24% occurring once. The receptor's source is a human donor who was either an allogeneic HSCT recipient or a stem cell or donor lymphocyte infusion donor (not recorded which). It is not recorded whose cells these are; they may come from a transplant donor. What was sequenced was blood, either unsorted or a sorted T cell fraction (not recorded which).

CDR3 amino acids: CASSLEGQPTDTQYF. CDR3 nucleotides: TGCGCCAGCAGCTTGGAAGGCCAACCGACAGATACGCAGTATTTT. V is TRBV5-1 and J is TRBJ2-3; no clear D. Germline values: CDR1 SGHRS, CDR2 YFSETQ. The CDR3 consists of 15 residues. V was clipped by 0 bases and J by 3 bases, with 11 bases between them.